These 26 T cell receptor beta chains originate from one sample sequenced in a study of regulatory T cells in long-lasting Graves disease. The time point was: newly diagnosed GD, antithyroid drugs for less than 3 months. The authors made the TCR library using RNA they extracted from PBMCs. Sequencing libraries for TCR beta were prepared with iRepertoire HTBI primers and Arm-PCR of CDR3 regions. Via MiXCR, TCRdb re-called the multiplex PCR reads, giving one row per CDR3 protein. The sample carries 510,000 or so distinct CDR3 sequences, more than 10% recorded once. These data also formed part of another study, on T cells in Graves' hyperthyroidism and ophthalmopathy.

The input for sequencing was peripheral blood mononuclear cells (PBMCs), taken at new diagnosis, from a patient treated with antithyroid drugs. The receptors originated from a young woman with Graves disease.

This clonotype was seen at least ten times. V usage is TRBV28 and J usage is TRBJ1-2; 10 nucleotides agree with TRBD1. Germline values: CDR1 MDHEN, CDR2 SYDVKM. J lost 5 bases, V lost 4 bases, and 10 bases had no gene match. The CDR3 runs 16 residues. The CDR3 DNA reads TGTGCCAGCAGTTCGACAGGGGGCGAGCGTACGTATGGCTACACCTTC. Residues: CASSSTGGERTYGYTF.

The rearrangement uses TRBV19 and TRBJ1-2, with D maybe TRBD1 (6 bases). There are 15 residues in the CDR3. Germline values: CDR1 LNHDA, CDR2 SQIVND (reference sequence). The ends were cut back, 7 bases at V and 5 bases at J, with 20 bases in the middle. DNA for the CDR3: TGTGCCAGTAATAGGCCAAAAGGACAGAATTATGGCTACACCTTC. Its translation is CASNRPKGQNYGYTF.

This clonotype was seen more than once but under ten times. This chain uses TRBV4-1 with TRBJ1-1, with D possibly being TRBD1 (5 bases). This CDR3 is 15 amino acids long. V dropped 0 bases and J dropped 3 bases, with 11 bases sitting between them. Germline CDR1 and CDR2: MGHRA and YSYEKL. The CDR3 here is CASSQERGRDTEAFF. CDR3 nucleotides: TGCGCCAGCAGCCAAGAAAGGGGCAGGGACACTGAAGCTTTCTTT.

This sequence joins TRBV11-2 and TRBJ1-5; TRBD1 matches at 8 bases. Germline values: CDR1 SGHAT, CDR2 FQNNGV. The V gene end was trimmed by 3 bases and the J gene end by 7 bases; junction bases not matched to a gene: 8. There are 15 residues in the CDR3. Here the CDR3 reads CASSLTTGDLQPQHF. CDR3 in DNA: TGTGCCAGCAGCTTGACGACAGGGGATTTGCAGCCCCAGCATTTT. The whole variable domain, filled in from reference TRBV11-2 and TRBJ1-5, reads EAGVAQSPRYKIIEKRQSVAFWCNPISGHATLYWYQQILGQGPKLLIQFQNNGVVDDSQLPKDRFSAERLKGVDSTLKIQPAKLEDSAVYLCASSLTTGDLQPQHFGDGTRLSIL.

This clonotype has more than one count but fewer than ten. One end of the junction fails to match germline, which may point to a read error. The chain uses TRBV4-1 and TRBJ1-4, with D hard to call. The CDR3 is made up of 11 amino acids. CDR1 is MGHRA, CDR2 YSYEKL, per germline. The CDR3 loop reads CASGHLGLLFF. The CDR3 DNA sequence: TGCGCCAGCGGCCACCTTGGGCTGCTGTTTTTT.

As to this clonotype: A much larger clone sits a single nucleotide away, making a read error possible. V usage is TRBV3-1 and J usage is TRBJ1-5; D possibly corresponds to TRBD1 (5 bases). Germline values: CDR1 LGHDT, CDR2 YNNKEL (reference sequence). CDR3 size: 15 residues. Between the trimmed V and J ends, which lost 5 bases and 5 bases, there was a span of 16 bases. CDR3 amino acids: CASSDGTGNHQPQHF. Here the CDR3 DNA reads TGTGCCAGCAGCGATGGGACGGGGAATCATCAGCCCCAGCATTTT.

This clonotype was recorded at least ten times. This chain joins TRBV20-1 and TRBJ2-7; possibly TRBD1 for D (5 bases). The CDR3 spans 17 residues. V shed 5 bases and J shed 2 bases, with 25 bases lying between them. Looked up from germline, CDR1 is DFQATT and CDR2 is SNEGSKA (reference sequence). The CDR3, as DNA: TGCAGTGCTCAACCCACCCTCAGGGCCACAAGCGCCTACGAGCAGTACTTC. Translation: CSAQPTLRATSAYEQYF.

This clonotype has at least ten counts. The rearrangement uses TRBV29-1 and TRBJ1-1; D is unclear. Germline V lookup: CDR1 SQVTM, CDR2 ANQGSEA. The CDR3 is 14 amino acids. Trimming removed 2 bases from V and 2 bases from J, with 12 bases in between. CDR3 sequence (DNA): TGCAGCGTTGAATTGCCAGGTGGTAACACTGAAGCTTTCTTT. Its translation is CSVELPGGNTEAFF.

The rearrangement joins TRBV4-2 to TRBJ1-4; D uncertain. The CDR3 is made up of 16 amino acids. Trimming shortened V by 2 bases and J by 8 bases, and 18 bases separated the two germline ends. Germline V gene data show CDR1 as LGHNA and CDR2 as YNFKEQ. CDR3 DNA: TGTGCCAGCAGCCAAAATGAGGGAGGGTCGTCGGAAAAACTGTTTTTT. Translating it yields CASSQNEGGSSEKLFF.

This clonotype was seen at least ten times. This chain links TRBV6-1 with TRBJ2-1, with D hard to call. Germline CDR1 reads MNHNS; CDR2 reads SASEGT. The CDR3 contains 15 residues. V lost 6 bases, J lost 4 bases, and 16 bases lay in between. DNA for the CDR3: TGTGCCAGCAGGCGAGATAACTATGGGTACAATGAGCAGTTCTTC. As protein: CASRRDNYGYNEQFF.

The CDR3 protein is CASSFDPGQGTGNTIYF. In DNA, the CDR3 is TGTGCCAGCAGCTTCGACCCGGGACAGGGTACGGGAAACACCATATATTTT. The gene calls are TRBV5-5 and TRBJ1-3; 9 bases align to TRBD1. J gave up 4 bases and V 2 bases, and 10 bases lay outside the gene matches. Germline V gene data show CDR1 as SGHKS and CDR2 as YYEKEE (reference sequence). The CDR3 covers 17 residues.

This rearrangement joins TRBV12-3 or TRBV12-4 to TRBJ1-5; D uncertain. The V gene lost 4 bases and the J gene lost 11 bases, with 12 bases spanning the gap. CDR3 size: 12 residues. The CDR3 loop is CASSYNEWTQHF. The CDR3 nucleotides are TGTGCCAGCAGTTACAATGAGTGGACCCAGCATTTT.

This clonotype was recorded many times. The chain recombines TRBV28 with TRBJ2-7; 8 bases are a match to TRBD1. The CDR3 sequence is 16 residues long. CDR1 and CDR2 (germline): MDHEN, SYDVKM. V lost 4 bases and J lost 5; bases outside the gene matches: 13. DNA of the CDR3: TGTGCCAGCAGTTCCCCGACAGGGGTACTCGCAAACGAGCAGTACTTC. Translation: CASSSPTGVLANEQYF.

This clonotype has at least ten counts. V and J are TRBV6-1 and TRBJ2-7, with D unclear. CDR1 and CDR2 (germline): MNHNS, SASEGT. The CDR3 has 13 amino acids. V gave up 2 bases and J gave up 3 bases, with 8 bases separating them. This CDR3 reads CASSERVDYEQYF. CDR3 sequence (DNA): TGTGCCAGCAGTGAAAGAGTCGACTACGAGCAGTACTTC.

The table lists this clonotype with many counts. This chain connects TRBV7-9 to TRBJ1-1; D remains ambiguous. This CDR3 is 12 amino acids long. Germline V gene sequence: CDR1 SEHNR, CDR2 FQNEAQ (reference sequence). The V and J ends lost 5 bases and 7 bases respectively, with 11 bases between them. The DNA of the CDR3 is TGTGCCAGCAGCAGCTTAGCAGGTGAAGCTTTCTTT. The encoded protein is CASSSLAGEAFF.

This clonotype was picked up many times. CDR3 residues: CASRGQYLYEQYF. In nucleotides, the CDR3 is TGTGCCAGCAGGGGACAGTACCTCTACGAGCAGTACTTC. This chain links TRBV2 with TRBJ2-7; the match to TRBD1 covers 7 bases. Per the germline V gene, CDR1 is SNHLY and CDR2 is FYNNEI. The V gene end was trimmed by 6 bases and the J gene end by 3 bases; junction bases not matched to a gene: 5. This CDR3 region has 13 residues.

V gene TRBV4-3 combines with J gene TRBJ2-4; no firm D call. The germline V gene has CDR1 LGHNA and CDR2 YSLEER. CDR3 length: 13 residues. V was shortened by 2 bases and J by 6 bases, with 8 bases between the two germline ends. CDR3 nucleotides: TGCGCCAGCAGCCAACAACTTGGAAACATTCAGTACTTC. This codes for CASSQQLGNIQYF.

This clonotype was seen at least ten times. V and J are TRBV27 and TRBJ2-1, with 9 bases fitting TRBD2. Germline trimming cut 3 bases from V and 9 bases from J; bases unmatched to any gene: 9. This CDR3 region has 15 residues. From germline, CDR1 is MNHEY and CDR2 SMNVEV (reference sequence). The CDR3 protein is CASSFLAGGSVEQFF. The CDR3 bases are TGTGCCAGCAGTTTTCTGGCGGGAGGGTCGGTTGAGCAGTTCTTC.

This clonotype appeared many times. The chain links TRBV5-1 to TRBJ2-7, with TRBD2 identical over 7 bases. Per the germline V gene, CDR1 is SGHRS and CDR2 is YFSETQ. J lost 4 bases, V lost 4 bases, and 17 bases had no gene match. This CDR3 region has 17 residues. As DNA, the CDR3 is TGCGCCAGCAGCCCTACGGTCTTAGGCGGGAGTTTTTACGAGCAGTACTTC. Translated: CASSPTVLGGSFYEQYF. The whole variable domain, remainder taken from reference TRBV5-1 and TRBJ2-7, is KAGVTQTPRYLIKTRGQQVTLSCSPISGHRSVSWYQQTPGQGLQFLFEYFSETQRNKGNFPGRFSGRQFSNSRSEMNVSTLELGDSALYLCASSPTVLGGSFYEQYFGPGTRLTVT.

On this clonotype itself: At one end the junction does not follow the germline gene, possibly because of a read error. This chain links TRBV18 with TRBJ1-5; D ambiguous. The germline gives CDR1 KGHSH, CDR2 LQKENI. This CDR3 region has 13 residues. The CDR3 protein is CASSPDLNQPQRF. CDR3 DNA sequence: TGTGCCAGCTCACCCGACTTAAATCAGCCCCAGCGTTTT.

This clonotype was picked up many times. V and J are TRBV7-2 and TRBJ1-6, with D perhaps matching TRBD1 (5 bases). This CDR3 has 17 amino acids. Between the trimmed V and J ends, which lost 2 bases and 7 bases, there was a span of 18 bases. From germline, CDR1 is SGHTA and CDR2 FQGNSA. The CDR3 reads CASSLSRGELRNSPLHF. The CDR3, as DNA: TGTGCCAGCAGCTTAAGTCGGGGGGAATTGCGGAATTCACCCCTCCACTTT.

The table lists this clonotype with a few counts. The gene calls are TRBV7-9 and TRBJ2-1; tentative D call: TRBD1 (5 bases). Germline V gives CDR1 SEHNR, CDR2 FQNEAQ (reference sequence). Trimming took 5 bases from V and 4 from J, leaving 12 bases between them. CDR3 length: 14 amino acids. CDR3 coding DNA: TGTGCCAGCAGCGAACGACAGAAATACAATGAGCAGTTCTTC. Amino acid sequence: CASSERQKYNEQFF.

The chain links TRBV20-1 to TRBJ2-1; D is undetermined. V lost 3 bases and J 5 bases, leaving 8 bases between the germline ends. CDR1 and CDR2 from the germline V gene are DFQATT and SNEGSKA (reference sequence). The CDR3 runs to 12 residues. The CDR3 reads CSASGPNNEQFF. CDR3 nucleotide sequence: TGCAGTGCTAGCGGGCCCAACAATGAGCAGTTCTTC.

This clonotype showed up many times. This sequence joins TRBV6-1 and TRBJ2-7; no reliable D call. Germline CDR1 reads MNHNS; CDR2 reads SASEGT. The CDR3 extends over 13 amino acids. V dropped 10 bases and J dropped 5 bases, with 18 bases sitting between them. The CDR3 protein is CATAFNAEDEQYF. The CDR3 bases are TGTGCCACTGCTTTCAACGCCGAGGACGAGCAGTACTTC.

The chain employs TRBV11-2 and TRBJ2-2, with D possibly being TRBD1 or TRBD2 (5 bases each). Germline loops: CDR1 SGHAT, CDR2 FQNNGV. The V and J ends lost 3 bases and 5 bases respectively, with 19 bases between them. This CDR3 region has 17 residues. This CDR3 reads CASSLVVGTTSTGELFF. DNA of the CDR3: TGTGCCAGCAGCTTGGTGGTTGGGACGACATCAACCGGGGAGCTGTTTTTT. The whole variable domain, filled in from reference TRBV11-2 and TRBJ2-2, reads EAGVAQSPRYKIIEKRQSVAFWCNPISGHATLYWYQQILGQGPKLLIQFQNNGVVDDSQLPKDRFSAERLKGVDSTLKIQPAKLEDSAVYLCASSLVVGTTSTGELFFGEGSRLTVL.

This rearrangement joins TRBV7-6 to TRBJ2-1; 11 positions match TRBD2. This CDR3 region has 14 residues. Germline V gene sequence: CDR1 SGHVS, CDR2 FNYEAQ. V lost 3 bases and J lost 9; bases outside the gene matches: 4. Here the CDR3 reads CASSFVAGGFEQFF. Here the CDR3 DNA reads TGTGCCAGCAGCTTCGTAGCGGGAGGGTTTGAGCAGTTCTTC.